This T cell receptor (beta chain) was observed in a study of molecular identifiers for immune sequencing clone quantification (dated by TCRdb to 2016 to 2019). Concerning the study at large: In a replicate experiment, RNA from around 18,000 or 91,000 naive CD8 T cells was split into five aliquots, four of which were sequenced. The study was a methods study using CD8 T cells to benchmark molecular-identifier clustering-based TCR repertoire sequencing (MIDCIRS) and TCR RNA copy counting. Results and caveats for the whole study, not just this receptor: A single cell's worth of spiked-in Jurkat TCR RNA was reported detectable even among 850,000 to 1,000,000 naive CD8 T cells. In CMV-specific effector cells, clones with more than 20 RNA copies contained over 99% of molecules, whereas in naive cells such clones contained under 1% of molecules. When barcode sub-clustering was omitted, TCR diversity was inflated by chimeric consensus sequences, with chimeras reaching as high as 47%. Identical TCR molecules sharing a barcode could cause highly expanded clone sizes to be underestimated. Naive libraries contained spiked-in Jurkat TCR RNA (approximately ten copies' worth), which is not part of the donor repertoire. Modeling gave about 3 recovered TCR RNA copies per cell versus 8 to 10 by digital PCR, implying approximately 30% capture efficiency.

Relative to germline, V is 3 bases shorter and J is 9 bases shorter, with 9 bases between their ends. The CDR3 runs 12 residues from the cysteine to the phenylalanine. Only the CDR3 DNA is retained, 36 bases long and in frame from the first base. Per the germline V gene, MRHNA is the CDR1 and SNTAGT is the CDR2. Libraries of naive CD8 T cells were built from approximately 22,000 to 940,000 sorted cells, with 10%, 30% or 50% of the purified RNA used. Naive CD8 T cells were FACS-sorted as CD8+CD4-CCR7+CD45RA+ on a BD FACSAria II into RLT Plus buffer. Detection sensitivity was tested by spiking Jurkat RNA equal to roughly ten TCR copies' worth into samples containing 20,000-1,000,000 naive CD8 T cells. Enrichment of CD8 T cells was performed with RosetteSep CD8+ T Cell Enrichment Cocktail and Ficoll-Paque, after which ACK red cell lysis was carried out. On this clonotype itself: Which antigen it targets is not known. No quality values exist for individual bases; no much larger clone is one base distant.

The receptor library was made with PCR. The sequencing machine was an Illumina HiSeq 4000. Bulk TCR libraries were generated as previously described, with the TCR primers listed in Table S5 used. Purification of total RNA was performed with the Qiagen AllPrep DNA/RNA kit. Reads from multiple sequencing runs of the same library were pooled before analysis. As for how the authors treated the data: Reads were retained only if their TCR constant sequence matched exactly, and those retained reads were trimmed to 150 nt and grouped according to their 12-nt molecular barcodes. Reads in each barcode group were sub-clustered using a 15% Levenshtein threshold, and a quality-weighted consensus sequence was built for each RNA molecule. Non-functional sequences were filtered out, along with any lower-count sequence sitting one edit away from another sequence. Based on a fit of two negative binomial distributions, barcode sub-clusters having less than 20% of the maximum read count were discarded. TCRdb handled the public reads itself, with Q25 trimming in fastp and clone calling in MiXCR, and kept productive beta chains. Every distinct CDR3 protein forms one entry, paired with its most common genes and DNA. These V and J calls are TCRdb output, not the study's own analysis. The sample contains tens of thousands of distinct CDR3 sequences, approximately 18% of them found a single time. Together, the top ten hold about 1.5% of the sample.

The sequence was obtained from a human donor in good health. Some libraries in this study had Jurkat cell RNA spiked in. Sequences were obtained from naive CD8+ T cells from blood, with Jurkat cell RNA spiked in. The label giving this sample's cell subset or site can be read as: FACS-sorted CD8+CD4-CCR7+CD45RA+ naive T cells. The chain is made from TRBV6-4 and TRBJ2-1; TRBD1 might be the D gene, on 5 matching bases. Here the CDR3 is given as CASSDQGSEQFF. The base sequence is TGTGCCAGCAGTGATCAGGGTAGTGAGCAGTTCTTC.